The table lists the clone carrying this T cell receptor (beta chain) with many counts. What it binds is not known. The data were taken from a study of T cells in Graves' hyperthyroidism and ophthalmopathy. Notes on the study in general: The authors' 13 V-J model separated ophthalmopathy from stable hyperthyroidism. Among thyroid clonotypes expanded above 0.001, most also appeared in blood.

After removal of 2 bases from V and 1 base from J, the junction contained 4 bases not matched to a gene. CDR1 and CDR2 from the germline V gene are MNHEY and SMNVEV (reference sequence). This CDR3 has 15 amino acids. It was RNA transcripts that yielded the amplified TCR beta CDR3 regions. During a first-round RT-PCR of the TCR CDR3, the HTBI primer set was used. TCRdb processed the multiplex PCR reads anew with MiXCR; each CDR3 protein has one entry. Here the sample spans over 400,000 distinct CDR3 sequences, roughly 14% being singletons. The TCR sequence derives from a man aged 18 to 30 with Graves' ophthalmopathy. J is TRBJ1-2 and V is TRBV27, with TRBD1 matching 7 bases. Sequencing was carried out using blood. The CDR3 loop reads CASSLRGTVNYGYTF. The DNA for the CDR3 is TGTGCCAGCAGTTTAAGGGGGACAGTTAACTATGGCTACACCTTC.